This note documents a single T cell receptor (beta chain) sequence. TCRdb re-called the 5' RACE reads and gives one entry per CDR3 protein, without DNA. The sample totals 550,000 to 600,000 distinct CDR3 sequences. This specimen belongs to a study of T cells expressing NK-cell markers. About the research overall: The TCR beta repertoires originated in sorted CD3+CD56+NKG2C+, CD3+CD56+NKG2C- and CD3+CD56-NKG2C+ T cells.

Germline CDR1 and CDR2: DFQATT and SNEGSKA (reference sequence). CDR3 length: 14 amino acids. The sample comprised blood T cells: a sorted CD56 or NKG2C T cell subset, CD4+ or CD8+ T cells, or bulk PBMC T cells (not recorded which). This clonotype was sampled from a man aged 18 to 35 in good health. V gene TRBV20-1 combines with J gene TRBJ1-2; the D call of TRBD1 rests on TCRdb alone, since no DNA is present to check it. The chain's CDR3 is CSAVDRESPYGYTF.